This T cell receptor beta chain was recovered during a study of regulatory T cells in long-lasting Graves disease. Points from the study as a whole: Patients with persistent Graves' had lower TCR diversity than newly diagnosed patients. Newly diagnosed disease favored TRBV20-1 and TRBJ2-1 over persistent disease. Few sampled subjects may have lowered accuracy.

This clonotype occurred many times. As yet, its antigen is unknown. The DNA is omitted, as the CDR3 cannot be located on it reliably, and the CDR3 follows TCRdb's listing. Time point here: persistent/refractory GD, antithyroid drugs over 5 years with positive TRAb. The TCR library was made from RNA that had been extracted from PBMCs in TRIzol. The CDR3 region is 13 residues in length, termini included. Germline V gene data show CDR1 as MNHNS and CDR2 as SASEGT. Construction of the TCR beta libraries employed iRepertoire HTBI primers in conjunction with Arm-PCR of CDR3 regions. TCRdb fed the multiplex PCR reads into MiXCR, producing one record per CDR3 protein. The table lists some 330,000 distinct CDR3 sequences, approximately 25% of them singletons.

The material sequenced was peripheral blood mononuclear cells (PBMCs), taken when the disease was refractory, from a patient treated with antithyroid drugs. The receptor comes from a woman in her forties with Graves disease. The chain uses TRBV6-1 and TRBJ1-2; the D call in the table, TRBD1, was not verified against the DNA. CDR3 protein: CASSSDPVGTGTF.